This T cell receptor beta chain was obtained from a study of OX40 agonist ivuxolimab in advanced cancers. General study points: Expanded clones belonging to CD8+ T cells outnumbered, on average, those of CD4+. Dosing at 0.1 to 3.0 mg/kg was accompanied by clonal expansion of CD4+ and CD8+ blood T cells by week 6.

Patients were ruled out by autoimmune disease history or systemic immunosuppression. Turning to this clone: The antigen is not known.

Using immunoSEQ multiplex PCR, the repertoire was profiled, and TCRdb retains in-frame clones only, with some absent. The data show around 46,000 clones, 88% seen once. The sample here was CD4+ or CD8+ T cells sorted from blood, taken in a trial of the OX40 agonist ivuxolimab. This clonotype originated in an adult with an advanced solid tumor such as melanoma, head and neck, liver or kidney cancer.

As DNA, the CDR3 is TGCGCCAGCAGCTTGGAGGGAGGGAGAGGCACCGGGGAGCTGTTTTTT. As protein: CASSLEGGRGTGELFF. The chain links TRBV5-1 to TRBJ2-2, with 7 bases identical to TRBD2. Germline trimming cut 0 bases from V and 4 bases from J; bases unmatched to any gene: 6. Germline V lookup: CDR1 SGHRS, CDR2 YFSETQ. This CDR3 has 16 residues.